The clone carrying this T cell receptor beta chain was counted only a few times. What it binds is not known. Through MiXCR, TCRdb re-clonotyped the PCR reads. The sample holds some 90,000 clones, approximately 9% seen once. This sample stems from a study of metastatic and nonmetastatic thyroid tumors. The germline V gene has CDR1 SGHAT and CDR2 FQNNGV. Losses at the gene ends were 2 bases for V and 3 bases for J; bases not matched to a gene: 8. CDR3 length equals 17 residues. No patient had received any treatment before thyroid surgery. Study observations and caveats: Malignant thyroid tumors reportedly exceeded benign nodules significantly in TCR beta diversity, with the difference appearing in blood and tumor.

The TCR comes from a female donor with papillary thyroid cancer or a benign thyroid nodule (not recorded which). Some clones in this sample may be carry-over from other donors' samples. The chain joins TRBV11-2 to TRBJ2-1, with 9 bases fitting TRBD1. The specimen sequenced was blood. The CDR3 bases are TGTGCCAGCAGCTTATTGTCCGGGACAGGGATCTACAATGAGCAGTTCTTC. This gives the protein CASSLLSGTGIYNEQFF.